Listed below are T cell receptor beta chains from one sample, sequenced in a study of shared T cell receptors in the human thymus. Sequenced by immunoSEQ multiplex PCR; TCRdb stores in-frame clones only, minus some. The table lists around 340,000 clones, 95% of them singletons, with approximately 0.02% in the top ten. Sequenced: thymocytes. These receptor sequences come from a human donor. The CDR3 runs from the conserved cysteine through the conserved F or W. The order of the fields is V gene, D gene, clone size, CDR3 length, J gene, CDR3 protein, CDR3 DNA. D genes are given only for firm matches. The size field is filled for only some rows; it gives once, few, many or a size class.

TRBV25-1	.	.	13	TRBJ2-7	CASSEYPGGEQYF	TGTGCCAGCAGTGAATACCCCGGGGGCGAGCAGTACTTC
TRBV5-4	.	once	17	TRBJ2-1	CASSRQGRERTYNEQFF	TGTGCCAGCAGCCGACAGGGGCGGGAGAGGACCTACAATGAGCAGTTCTTC
TRBV7-9	.	.	16	TRBJ1-2	CASSLLNPEANYGYTF	TGTGCCAGCAGCTTATTAAATCCAGAGGCTAACTATGGCTACACCTTC
TRBV13	.	once	14	TRBJ2-1	CASSQRVGTNKEFF	TGTGCCAGCAGCCAAAGGGTAGGGACAAACAAAGAGTTCTTC
TRBV2	TRBD2	.	16	TRBJ2-5	CASSERPSGSRETQYF	TGTGCCAGCAGTGAACGTCCTAGCGGGAGTAGAGAGACCCAGTACTTC
TRBV7-6	.	.	17	TRBJ2-7	CASSLGESYPSSYEQYF	TGTGCCAGCAGCTTAGGGGAAAGCTACCCGAGCTCCTACGAGCAGTACTTC
TRBV30	TRBD2	.	14	TRBJ2-1	CAWLSGSGGNEQFF	TGTGCCTGGTTAAGCGGGAGTGGAGGGAATGAGCAGTTCTTC
TRBV11-2	.	.	13	TRBJ2-7	CASSPFGSYEQYF	TGTGCCAGCAGCCCTTTCGGGTCCTACGAGCAGTACTTC
TRBV29-1	TRBD1	.	14	TRBJ1-2	CSVAGTGANYGYTF	TGCAGCGTCGCCGGGACAGGTGCGAACTATGGCTACACCTTC
TRBV7-9	.	.	16	TRBJ1-3	CASSFPTGPSGNTIYF	TGTGCCAGCAGCTTCCCTACAGGTCCTTCTGGAAACACCATATATTTT
TRBV4-2	TRBD2	.	19	TRBJ2-2	CASTRSTGPPGGLLGELFF	TGTGCCAGCACGCGATCAACTGGCCCCCCGGGAGGGCTGCTCGGGGAGCTGTTTTTT
TRBV27	TRBD1	.	17	TRBJ2-1	CASSGYTGGRGGNEQFF	TGTGCCAGCAGTGGTTACACAGGGGGACGGGGTGGCAATGAGCAGTTCTTC
TRBV7-6	TRBD2	.	19	TRBJ2-7	CASSSLGTSGPLLSYEQYF	TGTGCCAGCAGCTCCCTTGGGACTAGCGGACCTCTTCTCTCCTACGAGCAGTACTTC
TRBV20-1	.	.	9	TRBJ2-3	CSARNTQYF	TGCAGTGCTAGAAATACGCAGTATTTT
TRBV7-9	TRBD2	.	17	TRBJ2-1	CASSLAPTSGGVSEQFF	TGTGCCAGCAGCTTAGCCCCGACTAGCGGGGGGGTTTCGGAGCAGTTCTTC
TRBV6-5	TRBD1	.	15	TRBJ2-3	CASRADRGSTDTQYF	TGTGCCAGCAGAGCCGACAGGGGAAGCACAGATACGCAGTATTTT
TRBV27	TRBD1	.	14	TRBJ1-2	CASSWGRGNYGYTF	TGTGCCAGCAGTTGGGGCAGGGGGAACTATGGCTACACCTTC
TRBV13	.	.	15	TRBJ2-7	CASSQTDRRIYEQYF	TGTGCCAGCAGTCAAACTGACCGCAGGATATACGAGCAGTACTTC
TRBV27	TRBD2	.	18	TRBJ2-2	CASSPRTSGRSPTGELFF	TGTGCCAGCAGTCCCCGGACTAGCGGGAGGTCTCCAACCGGGGAGCTGTTTTTT
TRBV2	TRBD1	.	15	TRBJ2-1	CARGETGGVVNEQFF	TGTGCCAGAGGGGAGACAGGGGGCGTCGTGAATGAGCAGTTCTTC
TRBV30	TRBD1	.	18	TRBJ2-2	CAWKYECKGQGDTGELFF	TGTGCCTGGAAGTACGAGTGCAAAGGACAGGGGGACACCGGGGAGCTGTTTTTT
TRBV7-9	.	once	17	TRBJ2-7	CASSSDPRGGGPYEQYF	TGTGCCAGCAGCTCCGACCCCCGAGGCGGAGGGCCCTACGAGCAGTACTTC
TRBV11-2	TRBD1	.	18	TRBJ2-5	CASSLEAGGRGIQETQYF	TGTGCCAGCAGCTTAGAGGCGGGCGGCAGGGGGATACAAGAGACCCAGTACTTC